A selection of T cell receptor beta chains follows, all from one sample in a study of blood T cell repertoires in COVID-19. The assay was immunoSEQ multiplex PCR, and TCRdb's table has in-frame clones only and misses some. The sample has about 270,000 clones, around 87% seen once. The sequenced sample was PBMCs or T cells enriched from blood (not recorded which). These TCRs come from a woman under 30 who had recovered from COVID-19. Both conserved end residues are part of each CDR3. A D gene is named only where the DNA matches it firmly.

CASSPPLRDRRNYEQYF TRBJ2-7 TRBD1 TRBV4-1
CATTGDWGAGNYGYTF TRBJ1-2 . TRBV19
CASSSGQGGYGYTF TRBJ1-2 TRBD1 TRBV28
CASSRDSRDTQYF TRBJ2-3 . TRBV2
CASSLGGGDSPLHF TRBJ1-6 TRBD1 TRBV7-3
CASSLSGGAAEQYF TRBJ2-7 TRBD2 TRBV5-8
CASSSGVYGYTF TRBJ1-2 . TRBV28
CATRGGYNEQFF TRBJ2-1 . TRBV24-1
CSAIPHLRSIRDYGYTF TRBJ1-2 . TRBV29-1
CASRGAGGNQPQHF TRBJ1-5 . TRBV27
CASSLARGVATNEKLFF TRBJ1-4 . TRBV7-6
CASSQGTSGFLRYEQYF TRBJ2-7 TRBD2 TRBV4-1
CASSVGSGQGGQPQHF TRBJ1-5 TRBD1 TRBV9
CASSDNRGAYEQYF TRBJ2-7 TRBD1 TRBV6-1
CASSQAPLWGGGAQETQYF TRBJ2-5 TRBD2 TRBV3-1/TRBV3-2
CASSQDTGELFF TRBJ2-2 . TRBV12-3/TRBV12-4
CASSAGRAGGELFF TRBJ2-2 . TRBV19
CSVWEGTGDLANYGYTF TRBJ1-2 TRBD1 TRBV29-1
CASSRGGAETGELFF TRBJ2-2 . TRBV4-1
CASSLIWTRDYEQYF TRBJ2-7 TRBD2 TRBV11-2
CASSPKSKGAIDAYNSPLHF TRBJ1-6 . TRBV18
CASSHRTSGGRRETQYF TRBJ2-5 TRBD2 TRBV3-1/TRBV3-2